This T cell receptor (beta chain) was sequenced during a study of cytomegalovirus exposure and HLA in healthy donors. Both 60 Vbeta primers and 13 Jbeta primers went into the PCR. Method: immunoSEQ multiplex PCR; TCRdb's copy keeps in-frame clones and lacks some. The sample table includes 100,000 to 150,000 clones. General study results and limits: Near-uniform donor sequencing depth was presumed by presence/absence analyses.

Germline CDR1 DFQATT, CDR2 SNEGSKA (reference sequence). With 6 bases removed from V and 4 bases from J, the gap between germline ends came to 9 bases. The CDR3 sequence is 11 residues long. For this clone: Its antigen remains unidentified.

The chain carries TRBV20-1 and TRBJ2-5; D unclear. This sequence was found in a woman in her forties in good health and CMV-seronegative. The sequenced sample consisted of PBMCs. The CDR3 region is CSARWLETQYF. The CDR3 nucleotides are TGCAGTGCGCGTTGGTTAGAGACCCAGTACTTC.